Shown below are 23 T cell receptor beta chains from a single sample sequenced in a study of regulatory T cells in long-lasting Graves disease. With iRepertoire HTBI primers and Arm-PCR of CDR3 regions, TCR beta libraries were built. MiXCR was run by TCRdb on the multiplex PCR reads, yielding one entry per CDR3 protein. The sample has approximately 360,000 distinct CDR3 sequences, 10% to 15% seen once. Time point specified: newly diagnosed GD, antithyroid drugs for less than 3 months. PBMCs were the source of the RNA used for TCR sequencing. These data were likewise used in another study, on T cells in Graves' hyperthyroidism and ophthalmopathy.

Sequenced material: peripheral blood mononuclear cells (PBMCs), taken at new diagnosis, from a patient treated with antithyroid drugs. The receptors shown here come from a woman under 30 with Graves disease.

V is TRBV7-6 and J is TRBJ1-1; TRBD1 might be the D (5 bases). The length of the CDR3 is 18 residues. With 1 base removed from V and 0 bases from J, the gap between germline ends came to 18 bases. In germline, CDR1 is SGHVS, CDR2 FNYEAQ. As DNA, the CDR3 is TGTGCCAGCAGCTTAGTGGGTACAGAAGGGGAACTGAACACTGAAGCTTTCTTT. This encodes CASSLVGTEGELNTEAFF.

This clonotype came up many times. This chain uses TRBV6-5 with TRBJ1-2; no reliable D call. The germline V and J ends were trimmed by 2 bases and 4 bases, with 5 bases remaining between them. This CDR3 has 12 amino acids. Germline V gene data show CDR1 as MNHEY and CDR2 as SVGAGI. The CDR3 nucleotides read TGTGCCAGCAGTTACGGAAGCTATGGCTACACCTTC. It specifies CASSYGSYGYTF.

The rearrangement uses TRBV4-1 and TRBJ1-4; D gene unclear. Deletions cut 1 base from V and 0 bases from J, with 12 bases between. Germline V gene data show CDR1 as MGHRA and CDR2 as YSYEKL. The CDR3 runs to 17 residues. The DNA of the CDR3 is TGCGCCAGCAGCCAAGCCTTCGGGAAGGCAACTAATGAAAAACTGTTTTTT. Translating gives CASSQAFGKATNEKLFF.

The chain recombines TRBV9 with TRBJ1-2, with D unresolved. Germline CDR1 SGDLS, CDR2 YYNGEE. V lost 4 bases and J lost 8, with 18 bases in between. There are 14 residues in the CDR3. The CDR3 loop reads CASSNGRNPAGYTF. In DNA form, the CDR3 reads TGTGCCAGCAGCAACGGACGGAATCCTGCGGGCTACACCTTC.

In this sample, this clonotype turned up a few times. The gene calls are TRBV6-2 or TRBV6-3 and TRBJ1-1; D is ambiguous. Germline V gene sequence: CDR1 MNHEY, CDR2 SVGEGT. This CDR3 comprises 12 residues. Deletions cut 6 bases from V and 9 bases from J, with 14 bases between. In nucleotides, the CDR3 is TGTGCCAGCAGCCCACCTCTTGATAAAGCTTTCTTT. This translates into CASSPPLDKAFF.

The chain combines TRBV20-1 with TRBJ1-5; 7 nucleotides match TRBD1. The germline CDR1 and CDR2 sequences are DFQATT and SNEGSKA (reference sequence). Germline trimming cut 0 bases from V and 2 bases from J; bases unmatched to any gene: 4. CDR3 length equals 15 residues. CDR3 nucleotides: TGCAGTGCTAGAGATCCAGGGGGAGGCAATCAGCCCCAGCATTTT. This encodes CSARDPGGGNQPQHF.

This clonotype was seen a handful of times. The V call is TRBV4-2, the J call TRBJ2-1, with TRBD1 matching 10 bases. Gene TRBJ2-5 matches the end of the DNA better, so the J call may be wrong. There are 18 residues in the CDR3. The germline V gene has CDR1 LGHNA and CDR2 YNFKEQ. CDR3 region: CASSQGTSLGQGGETQYF. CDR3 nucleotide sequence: TGTGCCAGCAGCCAAGGAACGAGTCTTGGACAGGGGGGGGAGACCCAGTACTTC.

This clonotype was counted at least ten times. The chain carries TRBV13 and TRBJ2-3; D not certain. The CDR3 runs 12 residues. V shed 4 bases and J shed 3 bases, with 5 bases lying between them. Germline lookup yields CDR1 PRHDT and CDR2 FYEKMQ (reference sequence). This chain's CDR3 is CASSYQTDTQYF. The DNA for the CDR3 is TGTGCCAGCAGCTACCAGACAGATACGCAGTATTTT.

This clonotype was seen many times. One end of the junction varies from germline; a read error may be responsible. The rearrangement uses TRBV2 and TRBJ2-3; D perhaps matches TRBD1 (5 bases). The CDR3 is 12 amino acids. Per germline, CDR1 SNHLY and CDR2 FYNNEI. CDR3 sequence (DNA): TGTGCCAGCACCCTCAAGGCGGCAGGGAAGGATTTT. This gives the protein CASTLKAAGKDF.

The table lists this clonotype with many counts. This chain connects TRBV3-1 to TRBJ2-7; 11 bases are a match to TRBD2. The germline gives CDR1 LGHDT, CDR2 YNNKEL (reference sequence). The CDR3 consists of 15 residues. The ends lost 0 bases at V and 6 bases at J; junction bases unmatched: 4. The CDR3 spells CASSQDLTSGTEQYF. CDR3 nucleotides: TGTGCCAGCAGCCAAGATTTGACTAGCGGGACCGAGCAGTACTTC.

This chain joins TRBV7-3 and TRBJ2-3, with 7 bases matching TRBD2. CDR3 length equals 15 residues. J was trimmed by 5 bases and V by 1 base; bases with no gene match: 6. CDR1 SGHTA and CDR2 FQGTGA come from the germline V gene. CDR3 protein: CASSLSFSGGDTQYF. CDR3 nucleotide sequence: TGTGCCAGCAGCTTAAGTTTCTCGGGAGGAGATACGCAGTATTTT.

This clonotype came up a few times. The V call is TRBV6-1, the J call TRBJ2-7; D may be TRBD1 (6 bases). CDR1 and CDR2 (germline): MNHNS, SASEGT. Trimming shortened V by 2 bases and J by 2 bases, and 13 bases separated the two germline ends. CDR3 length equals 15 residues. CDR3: CASSEPKQGTYEQYV. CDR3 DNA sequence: TGTGCCAGCAGTGAACCTAAGCAGGGGACCTACGAGCAGTACGTC.

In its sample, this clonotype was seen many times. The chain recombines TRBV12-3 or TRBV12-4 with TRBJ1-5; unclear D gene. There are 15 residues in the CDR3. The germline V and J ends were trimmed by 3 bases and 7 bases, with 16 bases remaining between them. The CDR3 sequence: CASSFGRFLVQPQHF. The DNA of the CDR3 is TGTGCCAGCAGTTTCGGACGATTTTTGGTCCAGCCCCAGCATTTT.

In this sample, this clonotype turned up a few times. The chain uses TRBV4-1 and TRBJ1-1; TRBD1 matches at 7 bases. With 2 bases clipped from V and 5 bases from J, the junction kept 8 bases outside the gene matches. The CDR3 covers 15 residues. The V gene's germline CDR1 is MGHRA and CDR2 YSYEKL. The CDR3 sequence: CASSQPQGEGTEAFF. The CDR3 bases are TGCGCCAGCAGCCAACCTCAGGGGGAGGGGACTGAAGCTTTCTTT.

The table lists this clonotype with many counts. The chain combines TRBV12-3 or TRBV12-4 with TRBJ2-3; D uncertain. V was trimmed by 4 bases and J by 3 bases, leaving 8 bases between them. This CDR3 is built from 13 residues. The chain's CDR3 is CASSSTETDTQYF. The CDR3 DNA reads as TGTGCCAGCAGTTCTACAGAGACAGATACGCAGTATTTT.

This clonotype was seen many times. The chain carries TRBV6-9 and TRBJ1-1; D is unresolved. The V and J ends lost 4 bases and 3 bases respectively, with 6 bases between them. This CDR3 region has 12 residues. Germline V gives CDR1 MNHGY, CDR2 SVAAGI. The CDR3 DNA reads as TGTGCCAGCAGTTCACTGGACACTGAAGCTTTCTTT. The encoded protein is CASSSLDTEAFF.

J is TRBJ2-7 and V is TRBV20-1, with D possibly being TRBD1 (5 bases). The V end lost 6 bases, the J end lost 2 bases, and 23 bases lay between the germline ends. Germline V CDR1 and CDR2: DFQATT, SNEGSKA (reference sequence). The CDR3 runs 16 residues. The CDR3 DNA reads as TGCAGTGCCACGAAGAGACAGCCGGAGATCCCCTACGAGCAGTACTTC. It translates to CSATKRQPEIPYEQYF.

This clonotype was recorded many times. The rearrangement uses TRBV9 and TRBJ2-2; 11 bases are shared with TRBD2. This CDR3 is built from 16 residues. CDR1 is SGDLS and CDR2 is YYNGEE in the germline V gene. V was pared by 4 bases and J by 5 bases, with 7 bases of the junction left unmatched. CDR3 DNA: TGTGCCAGCAGCTCACCTAGCGGGAGGAAGACCGGGGAGCTGTTTTTT. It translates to CASSSPSGRKTGELFF.

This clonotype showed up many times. The CDR3 loop reads CAGRSPRAYYNEQFF. The CDR3, as DNA: TGTGCCGGCCGTTCCCCCCGGGCATATTACAATGAGCAGTTCTTC. The chain is built from TRBV6-2 or TRBV6-3 and TRBJ2-1; the D is unclear. The CDR3 runs 15 residues. The V gene's germline CDR1 is MNHEY and CDR2 SVGEGT. V lost 11 bases and J lost 4, with 21 bases in between.

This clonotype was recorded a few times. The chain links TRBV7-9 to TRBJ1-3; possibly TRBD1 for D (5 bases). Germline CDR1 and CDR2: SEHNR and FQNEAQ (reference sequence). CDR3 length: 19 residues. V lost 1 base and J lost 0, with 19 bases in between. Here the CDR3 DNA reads TGTGCCAGCAGCTTAGGTGGAGTCGGCAGGGCGAGCTCTGGAAACACCATATATTTT. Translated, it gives CASSLGGVGRASSGNTIYF. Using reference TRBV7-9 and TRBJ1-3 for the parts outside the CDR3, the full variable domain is DTGVSQNPRHKITKRGQNVTFRCDPISEHNRLYWYRQTLGQGPEFLTYFQNEAQLEKSRLLSDRFSAERPKGSFSTLEIQRTEQGDSAMYLCASSLGGVGRASSGNTIYFGEGSWLTVV.

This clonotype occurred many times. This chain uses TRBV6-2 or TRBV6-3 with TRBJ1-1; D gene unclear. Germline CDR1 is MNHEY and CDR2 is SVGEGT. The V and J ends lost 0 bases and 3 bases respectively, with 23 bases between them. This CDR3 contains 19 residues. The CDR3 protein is CASSYSHDGSRRADTEAFF. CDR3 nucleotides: TGTGCCAGCAGTTACTCCCACGATGGCAGCCGGAGGGCTGACACTGAAGCTTTCTTT.

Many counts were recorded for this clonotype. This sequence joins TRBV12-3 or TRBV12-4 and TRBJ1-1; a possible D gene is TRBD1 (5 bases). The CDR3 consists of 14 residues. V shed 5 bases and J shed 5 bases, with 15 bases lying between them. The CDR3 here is CASSDSPGKTEAFF. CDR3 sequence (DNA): TGTGCCAGCAGTGACAGTCCAGGGAAGACTGAAGCTTTCTTT.

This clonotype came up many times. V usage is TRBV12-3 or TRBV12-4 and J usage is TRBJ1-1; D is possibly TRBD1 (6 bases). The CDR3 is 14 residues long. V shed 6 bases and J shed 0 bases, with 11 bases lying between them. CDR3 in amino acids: CASSLGGLNTEAFF. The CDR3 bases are TGTGCCAGCAGCCTGGGGGGGCTGAACACTGAAGCTTTCTTT.